The sequence of this T cell receptor beta chain was determined in a study of shared clonotypes between healthy human individuals (dated by TCRdb to the early 2020s). Broadly, across the study: A couple of women and three men aged 18 to 49 years were included in the cohort. For each donor, three plates each were used for CD4 naive and CD4 memory, two plates were used for CD8 naive, and one plate was used for CD8 memory. To estimate repertoire size and how much clonotype sharing occurs between individuals, the study deeply sequenced the blood TCR repertoires of roughly 5 healthy adults. To increase sequencing depth and limit assay-specific biases, TCR repertoire library preparation and sequencing were carried out by different laboratories using diverse techniques. Between about 0.85 and 8.9 billion PBMCs per donor were obtained by leukapheresis. Broader findings and caveats from the paper: Sampling was restricted to blood, and TCR repertoires in tissues likely differ from the TCR repertoires found in blood. Because the study included only a small number of donors, the genetic and exposure-history diversity represented was limited. Pairwise subsampling led to the expectation that sequencing depth would affect the degree of clonotype sharing among donors. Estimated clonotype richness was generally larger for naive than for memory subsets. Higher generation probabilities were observed for clonotypes shared by all four sorted-subset donors than for non-shared clonotypes. Even with the large sequencing depth, rarefaction of the sorted-subset datasets indicated that sequencing was incomplete. When a handful of donors were compared, the shared fraction of clonotypes was roughly 4.8% for naive CD4, less than 4% for naive CD8, more than 2% for memory CD4, and around 0.4% for memory CD8.

Based on the germline V gene (reference sequence), the CDR1 and CDR2 sequences are LNHDA and SQIVND. The V end gives up 4 bases and the J end 1 base, leaving 5 bases in the junction not matched to a gene. Taken from cysteine to phenylalanine, the CDR3 has 16 residues. The kept DNA is CDR3 alone, 48 bases in frame from the first base. The donors were healthy, HIV-negative adults who had no recently reported acute infections or vaccinations. All donors were Caucasian adults living in Nashville, Tennessee, USA. CD4+ T cells were enriched by magnetic negative selection, after which naive cells were positively selected on CD45RA and the negative fraction was taken as the memory subset. After blood collection by leukapheresis, PBMCs were isolated using Ficoll-Histopaque density gradient centrifugation and then cryopreserved in the vapor phase of liquid nitrogen. Analytical flow cytometry was used to check the purity and quantity of every magnetically sorted T cell population. Each sorted fraction had its genomic DNA isolated and then quantified by UV absorbance on a Nanodrop 2000c.

Using the deep immunoSEQ assay, TCR CDR3 regions were amplified from genomic DNA by multiplex PCR. For each cell subset, the extracted genomic DNA was distributed evenly across all wells of several immunoSEQ 96-well plates, and each plate served as one replicate. For sorted subsets, each replicate PCR was loaded with roughly 0.2 ug genomic DNA, equivalent to about 33,000 T cell genomes. Purified libraries were quantified with a Qubit 3.0 fluorometer, sized on a Bioanalyzer 2100, and re-quantified with the KAPA Library Quantification kit. Each immunoSEQ 96-well plate was sequenced on its own single-read 150-cycle Illumina NextSeq 550 flow cell. Per the original workflow: The immunoSEQ output contained only junctional sequences without quality scores, so filtering could not match that applied to full-length reads. To assign V/J genes and CDR3, sequences were annotated against IMGT germline references using PyIR, a Python wrapper for IgBLAST v1.9. Reads were removed for weak V/J assignments (E-value above 1e-6), missing CDR3, stop codons, out-of-frame junctions, or ambiguous translated residues. V3J clonotypes were defined by identical inferred V gene, J gene, and CDR3 amino acid sequence. Percentage overlap between repertoires was calculated by dividing the number of shared unique clonotypes by the size of the smaller repertoire. RTK rarefaction, the Chao1 estimator, and Recon v2.1 estimates of unobserved clonotypes were used to assess repertoire richness. For all TCRbeta clonotypes obtained by the gDNA method from a few donors, generation probabilities were computed with OLGA. TCRdb retrieved this table from immuneACCESS and kept in-frame rearrangements only. Not all clones are present; in checked studies, unresolved V genes account for under half, and no reason is known for the remainder. Clone size and the V and J calls come from that table; the DNA yielded D and trimming. The sample yields 1,500,000 or so clones; roughly 96% were counted once. Approximately 1.1% of the sample goes to the ten largest clones.

About this clone itself: No cognate antigen has been identified for it. Base quality data are lacking; no much larger clone is found one base away.

Sequencing input: naive CD4+ T cells sorted from blood. The sample's cell subset or site, from its label and the paper: CD45RA+ positively selected. This receptor was taken from a man aged 25-45 years in good health. The chain links TRBV19 with TRBJ1-5; the central 9 bases match TRBD1. The CDR3 amino acid sequence is: CASSTTGGRSNQPQHF. The DNA sequence follows: TGTGCCAGTAGTACTACAGGGGGCCGGAGCAATCAGCCCCAGCATTTT. With all but the CDR3 taken from the reference TRBV19 and TRBJ1-5 genes, the full variable domain is: DGGITQSPKYLFRKEGQNVTLSCEQNLNHDAMYWYRQDPGQGLRLIYYSQIVNDFQKGDIAEGYSVSREKKESFPLTVTSAQKNPTAFYLCASSTTGGRSNQPQHFGDGTRLSIL.